This T cell receptor beta chain was recovered during a study of blood T cell repertoires in COVID-19 (TCRdb year 2020). A note on the overall study: Samples from collaborators originated in the United States, Italy and Spain and spanned both the acute and convalescent phases of COVID-19. The material from the prospective study consisted of cDNA or gDNA derived from T cells, B-cell-depleted T cells, or PBMCs. The dataset comprised deeply sampled blood TCRbeta repertoires from subjects exposed to, actively infected with, or recovered from COVID-19. A freely available public database, intended as a resource for researchers studying the immune response to SARS-CoV-2, is where the repertoires were released. Samples came from the ongoing ImmuneRACE study (first 160 participants) plus 1,254 subjects from 6 global collaborators. The sample metadata nearly always contained a de-identified subject ID, COVID-19 status, age in years and sex. HLA class I and class II types, where available, came from metadata supplied by the sample provider rather than from assay-based typing.

On this clone: Its cognate antigen has yet to be identified. Per-nucleotide qualities are absent, and no much larger clonotype sits a single base away.

TCRbeta CDR3 regions were amplified from genomic DNA by means of the immunoSEQ Assay, a bias-controlled multiplex PCR. In the authors' own workflow: The number of nucleated cells in each sample was estimated by amplification of reference gene primers within the assay. To quantify the absolute abundance of each unique TCRbeta CDR3 rearrangement, sequence reads were collapsed and filtered. Productive Simpson clonality was computed per sample as the square root of Simpson's diversity index over productive rearrangements. TCRdb stores this immuneACCESS table with in-frame sequences only. Part of the clones is absent; in the studies checked, under half of the shortfall reflects unresolved V genes, and no reason is known for the rest. V, J and clone size are taken as reported in that table, and D and trimming were inferred from the DNA itself. The sample table contains 250,000 to 300,000 clones; only one count was recorded for 70% to 90% of them. The ten largest make up about 0.99% of the sample.

Samples from volunteer blood donors who had recovered from COVID-19 were contributed by a second Seattle source. Each collaborating institution followed its own protocols to collect whole blood in K2EDTA tubes. For TCRbeta analysis, collaborator samples were shipped as frozen whole blood, as isolated PBMCs, or as DNA extracted from either sample type. From the germline V gene, CDR1 is SGDLS and CDR2 is YYNGEE. Measured from the cysteine to the phenylalanine, the CDR3 is 14 residues long. The DNA shown is the 42-base CDR3, in frame from base 1. The germline V end is reduced by 4 bases and the J end by 5 bases; junction bases left unmatched: 4. The paper's findings and limits, for the study overall: The amount of clinical and demographic metadata varied by source and participant and was provided uncurated.

This sequence was found in a woman aged 40 to 50 who had recovered from COVID-19. The sequenced sample consisted of peripheral blood. Recombination connected TRBV9 to TRBJ2-7; 12 of the junction bases match TRBD2. The CDR3 protein is CASSLAGGHDEQYF. The DNA is TGTGCCAGCAGCCTAGCGGGAGGGCATGACGAGCAGTACTTC.